What follows are 17 T cell receptor beta chains derived from one specimen sequenced in a study of response to subunit inactivated influenza vaccine (dated by TCRdb to 2016 to 2018). The method was RT-PCR. TCRdb records Illumina HiSeq 2500 as the sequencer. The public reads were reprocessed in TCRdb via fastp at Q25 and MiXCR, keeping in-frame beta chains. Each entry merges the rows of one CDR3 protein and shows their most common DNA and genes. Across this sample there are over 650,000 distinct CDR3 sequences, with approximately 17% seen only once. The top ten clones comprise 9.5% to 13% of the sample. This specimen was PBMCs from blood, taken roughly 5 days after vaccination. These receptor sequences come from a man aged 50 or older who received an inactivated influenza vaccine. Donor details come from another sample of the same person, matched by shared clones.

This clonotype was observed many times. This sequence joins TRBV20-1 and TRBJ2-3; maybe TRBD2 (6 bases). Trimming shortened V by 6 bases and J by 0 bases, and 13 bases separated the two germline ends. This CDR3 region has 14 residues. Germline V CDR1 and CDR2: DFQATT, SNEGSKA (reference sequence). The CDR3 region has the DNA TGCAGTGCCCTAGGAGGGACTAGCACAGATACGCAGTATTTT. Amino acid sequence: CSALGGTSTDTQYF.

The chain links TRBV12-3 or TRBV12-4 to TRBJ1-1; 7 bases line up with TRBD1. CDR3 length: 14 residues. The V segment lost 0 bases and the J segment 6 bases; nucleotides outside the gene matches: 4. The CDR3 DNA is TGTGCCAGCAGTTTAGCGAGGGGGCTCCCTGAAGCTTTCTTT. Protein product: CASSLARGLPEAFF.

This clonotype has ten or more counts. The rearrangement links TRBV6-5 to TRBJ2-1; TRBD2 matches 9 bases. CDR3 size: 13 residues. The germline V gene encodes CDR1 MNHEY and CDR2 SVGAGI. V gave up 7 bases and J gave up 8 bases; unmatched junction bases: 6. The CDR3 region is CASNLAGADEQFF. The CDR3 DNA reads TGTGCCAGCAATTTAGCGGGAGCGGATGAGCAGTTCTTC.

V is TRBV12-5 and J is TRBJ2-5; possibly TRBD1 for D (6 bases). Germline lookup yields CDR1 LGHNT and CDR2 FRNRAP. V lost 5 bases to trimming and J lost 0 bases, with 10 bases between them. The CDR3 is 14 residues long. CDR3 residues: CASGKGQNQETQYF. DNA for the CDR3: TGTGCTAGTGGTAAAGGACAGAACCAAGAGACCCAGTACTTC.

This chain's CDR3 is CASSPTSGTFNEQFF. CDR3 nucleotide sequence: TGCGCCAGCAGTCCAACTAGCGGGACTTTCAATGAGCAGTTCTTC. The genes are TRBV5-1 and TRBJ2-1, with 10 bases lining up with TRBD2. The CDR3 has 15 amino acids. V lost 5 bases and J lost 6; bases outside the gene matches: 8. Germline values: CDR1 SGHRS, CDR2 YFSETQ.

This chain uses TRBV6-1 with TRBJ1-2; 7 bases are a match to TRBD1. V shed 5 bases and J 8 bases; nucleotides not matched to a gene: 11. This CDR3 comprises 14 residues. Germline values: CDR1 MNHNS, CDR2 SASEGT. For the CDR3, the DNA is TGTGCCAGCAGTCCCAGACAGGGCGCTTCCGGCTACACCTTC. As protein: CASSPRQGASGYTF.

Only a few counts were recorded for this clonotype. The chain joins TRBV6-2 or TRBV6-3 to TRBJ1-2, with D tentatively TRBD1 (5 bases). Germline loops: CDR1 MNHEY, CDR2 SVGEGT. The CDR3 runs 12 residues. Trimming removed 10 bases at V and 0 bases at J, with 9 bases between. The CDR3 coding sequence is TGTGCCATCACGACAGCTAACTATGGCTACACCTTC. The encoded protein is CAITTANYGYTF.

This chain connects TRBV5-5 to TRBJ1-1; tentative D call: TRBD1 (6 bases). The CDR3 is 15 residues long. The germline CDR1 and CDR2 sequences are SGHKS and YYEKEE (reference sequence). V was trimmed by 3 bases and J by 1 base, leaving 13 bases between them. The CDR3 nucleotides are TGTGCCAGCAGCTACCCTGGACAGACGAACACTGAAGCTTTCTTT. Translating gives CASSYPGQTNTEAFF. The full variable domain, rest sourced from reference TRBV5-5 and TRBJ1-1, is DAGVTQSPTHLIKTRGQQVTLRCSPISGHKSVSWYQQVLGQGPQFIFQYYEKEERGRGNFPDRFSARQFPNYSSELNVNALLLGDSALYLCASSYPGQTNTEAFFGQGTRLTVV.

This clonotype was picked up many times. This chain uses TRBV29-1 with TRBJ1-5; tentative D call: TRBD1 (6 bases). The CDR3 has 13 residues. The V and J ends lost 5 bases and 4 bases respectively, with 12 bases between them. The germline CDR1 and CDR2 sequences are SQVTM and ANQGSEA. Here the CDR3 reads CSVSPGANQPQHF. The CDR3 bases are TGCAGCGTTTCTCCAGGGGCTAATCAGCCCCAGCATTTT.

This clonotype was detected only a few times. The CDR3 sequence is CASSVQPGTLQETQYF. Written as DNA, the CDR3 is TGTGCCAGCAGCGTGCAGCCGGGAACCCTCCAAGAGACCCAGTACTTC. V and J are TRBV9 and TRBJ2-5; TRBD2 is a possible D gene (5 bases). CDR1 and CDR2 from the germline V gene are SGDLS and YYNGEE. The CDR3 totals 16 residues. V lost 2 bases to trimming and J lost 1 base, with 15 bases between them.

The gene calls are TRBV20-1 and TRBJ2-3, with D uncertain. Germline V lookup: CDR1 DFQATT, CDR2 SNEGSKA (reference sequence). There are 15 residues in the CDR3. Trimming took 4 bases from V and 4 from J, leaving 18 bases between them. Written as DNA, the CDR3 is TGCAGTGCTAAAAGAGCCACCGAAGGTTCAGATACGCAGTATTTT. This gives the protein CSAKRATEGSDTQYF.

This clonotype showed up just a few times. V usage is TRBV7-6 and J usage is TRBJ2-1, with 8 bases fitting TRBD2. Trimming took 4 bases from V and 7 from J; bases not matched to a gene: 6. This CDR3 region has 14 residues. CDR1 is SGHVS, CDR2 FNYEAQ, per germline. CDR3 sequence reads: CASSYPGRENEQFF. The CDR3 nucleotides are TGTGCCAGCAGCTACCCCGGGAGGGAGAATGAGCAGTTCTTC.

The rearrangement uses TRBV6-1 and TRBJ1-1; TRBD1 might be the D (5 bases). From germline, CDR1 is MNHNS and CDR2 SASEGT. V lost 6 bases to trimming and J lost 0 bases, with 11 bases between them. CDR3 size: 14 residues. CDR3 in amino acids: CASRTTVMNTEAFF. CDR3 nucleotides: TGTGCCAGCAGGACGACAGTTATGAACACTGAAGCTTTCTTT.

The chain couples TRBV12-3 or TRBV12-4 to TRBJ2-3; D is perhaps TRBD1 (5 bases). The ends were cut back, 5 bases at V and 4 bases at J, with 10 bases in the middle. The CDR3 length is 13 residues. The CDR3 DNA reads TGTGCCAGCAGTGAATGGGGCCCAGATACGCAGTATTTT. Translation gives CASSEWGPDTQYF.

This clonotype was seen a few times. V is TRBV4-2 and J is TRBJ2-3; 7 nucleotides agree with TRBD2. With V trimmed by 4 bases and J by 1 base, 11 bases remained unmatched. Germline CDR1 is LGHNA and CDR2 is YNFKEQ. This CDR3 spans 17 amino acids. DNA of the CDR3: TGTGCCAGCAGCCCTCGCCGGGACTATGGCGGCACAGATACGCAGTATTTT. Translating it yields CASSPRRDYGGTDTQYF.

The V gene is TRBV10-3, the J gene TRBJ2-1, with 9 bases aligning to TRBD2. Trimming removed 7 bases from V and 4 bases from J; junction bases left unmatched: 2. Germline V CDR1 and CDR2: ENHRY, SYGVKD. CDR3 length equals 13 residues. The CDR3 bases are TGTGCCATCATGGCGGGAGGGTACAATGAGCAGTTCTTC. This translates into CAIMAGGYNEQFF.

The V gene is TRBV7-2, the J gene TRBJ2-7; D may correspond to TRBD1 or TRBD2 (5 bases each). V lost 1 base and J lost 0, with 13 bases in between. This CDR3 is built from 16 residues. Germline-derived CDR1 and CDR2 are SGHTA and FQGNSA. This CDR3 reads CASSLGTGRTSYEQYF. In DNA form, the CDR3 reads TGTGCCAGCAGCTTAGGGACGGGACGTACCTCCTACGAGCAGTACTTC.